Described below is a single TCR beta chain sequence and its context. The assay was immunoSEQ multiplex PCR, and TCRdb's table has in-frame clones only and misses some. This sample yields some 220,000 clones, of which around four fifths are seen a single time; just under 6.5% belongs to the top ten. This sample stems from a study of blood T cell repertoires in COVID-19. CDR3 length equals 13 residues. Germline CDR1 reads LNHDA; CDR2 reads SQIVND (reference sequence). V dropped 8 bases and J dropped 5 bases, with 14 bases sitting between them. Sequencing was performed on peripheral blood. The receptor was derived from an older woman with active or convalescent COVID-19. This chain connects TRBV19 to TRBJ2-3, with D perhaps TRBD2 (6 bases). Here the CDR3 reads CASSSTRRDTQYF. CDR3 DNA: TGTGCCAGTTCATCGACTAGAAGAGATACGCAGTATTTT.